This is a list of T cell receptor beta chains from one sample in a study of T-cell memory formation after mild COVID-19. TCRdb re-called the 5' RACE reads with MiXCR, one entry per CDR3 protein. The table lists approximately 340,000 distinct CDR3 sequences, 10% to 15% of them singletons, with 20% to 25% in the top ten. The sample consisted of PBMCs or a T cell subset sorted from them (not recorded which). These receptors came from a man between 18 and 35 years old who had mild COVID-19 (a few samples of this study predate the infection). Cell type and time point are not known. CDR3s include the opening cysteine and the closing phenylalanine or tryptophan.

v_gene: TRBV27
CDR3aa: CASSLGASGTYEQYF

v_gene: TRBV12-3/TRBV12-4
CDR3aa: CASSFLAGLDEQFF

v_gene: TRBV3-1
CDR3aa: CASSPVGRGELFF

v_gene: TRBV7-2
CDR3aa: CASSLDQGGQETQYF

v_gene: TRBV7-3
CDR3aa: CASSMDREQNEQYF

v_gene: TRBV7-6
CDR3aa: CASSLFSGPEDGYTF

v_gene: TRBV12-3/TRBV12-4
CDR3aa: CASSLASGLVF

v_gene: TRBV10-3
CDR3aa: CAISGREYNEQFF

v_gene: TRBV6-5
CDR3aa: CASSYTGGYNEQFF

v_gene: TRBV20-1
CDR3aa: CSARGRGARETQYF

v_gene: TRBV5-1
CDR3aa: CASSGTGGEAFF

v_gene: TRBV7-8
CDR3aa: CASSFSRNTQYF

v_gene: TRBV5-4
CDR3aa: CASSRDGWDEQFF

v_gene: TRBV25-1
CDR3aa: CATHLTGAQPQHF

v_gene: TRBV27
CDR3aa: CASSSISLAGFSELFF

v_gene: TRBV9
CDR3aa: CASSGPEDTEAFF

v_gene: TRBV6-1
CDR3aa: CASSSLRGLEAFF

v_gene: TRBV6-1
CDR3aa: CASRPGLEAFF

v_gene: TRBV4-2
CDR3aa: CASSQDRNPGFTAYF

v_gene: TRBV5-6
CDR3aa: CASSLGNRGDEKLFF

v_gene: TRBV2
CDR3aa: CASTLRAFHQPQHF

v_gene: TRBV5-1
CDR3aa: CASSHRGSGANVLTF

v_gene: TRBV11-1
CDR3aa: CASRARGEVTEAFF

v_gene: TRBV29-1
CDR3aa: CSAFSRGTGELFF

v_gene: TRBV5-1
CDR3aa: CASSVRGLAKNIQYF

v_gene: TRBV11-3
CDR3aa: CASSSGRGAQETQYF

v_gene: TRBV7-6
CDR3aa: CASSRTNEKLFF

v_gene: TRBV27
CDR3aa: CASSLGPLGSYEQYF

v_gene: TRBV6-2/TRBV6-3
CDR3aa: CASSTGTLNQPQHF

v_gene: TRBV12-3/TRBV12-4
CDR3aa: CASRTPGSGQPQHF

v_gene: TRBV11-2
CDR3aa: CASSPPGSVDGYTF

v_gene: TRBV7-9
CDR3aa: CASTQGQGTNTEAFF

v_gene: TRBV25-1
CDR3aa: CASIGHRGAGEETQYF

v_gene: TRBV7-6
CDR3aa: CASSLRLGEKLFF

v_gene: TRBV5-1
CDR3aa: CASSRAPKGSNEKLFF

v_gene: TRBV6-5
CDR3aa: CASSYTTSGATYEQYF

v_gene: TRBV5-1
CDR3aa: CASSQGTGDSYNEQFF

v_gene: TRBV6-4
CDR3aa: CASSREDRETQYF